The rows below give T cell receptor beta chains drawn from one sample of a study of cytomegalovirus exposure and HLA in healthy donors. The repertoire was sequenced with immunoSEQ multiplex PCR; TCRdb's copy has only in-frame clones and lacks some. Of 85,000 to 100,000 clones listed, about 89% are singletons. The sequenced material came from PBMCs. The receptors here all came from a man aged 30 to 45 in good health and CMV-seropositive. Each CDR3 is given with its conserved first and last residue. The D gene is left open where the match is weak. Only some rows state a clone size, as once, few, many or a class for expanded clones.

CDR3	DNA	J	D	size	V
CASSLQGNTEAFF	TGTGCCAGCAGCTTACAGGGGAACACTGAAGCTTTCTTT	TRBJ1-1	NA	NA	TRBV11-3
CASSSTTSRQETQYF	TGTGCCAGCAGCTCTACTACTAGTCGTCAGGAGACCCAGTACTTC	TRBJ2-5	NA	NA	TRBV7-9
CAWSERSHPGANVLTF	TGTGCCTGGAGTGAGAGGTCCCATCCTGGGGCCAACGTCCTGACTTTC	TRBJ2-6	NA	NA	TRBV30
CASSTTEMNTEAFF	TGCGCCAGCAGCACAACAGAGATGAACACTGAAGCTTTCTTT	TRBJ1-1	NA	NA	TRBV4-1
CASSLGGTWSSYNEQFF	TGTGCCAGCAGCTTGGGGGGCACATGGAGCTCCTACAATGAGCAGTTCTTC	TRBJ2-1	NA	once	TRBV5-4
CASMDRDTYEQYF	TGTGCCAGCATGGACAGGGACACCTACGAGCAGTACTTC	TRBJ2-7	TRBD1	NA	TRBV27
CASSGPGTGRGNTEAFF	TGTGCCAGCAGTGGTCCCGGGACAGGGAGGGGGAACACTGAAGCTTTCTTT	TRBJ1-1	TRBD1	NA	TRBV6-1
CASSRLDRVTDTQYF	TGTGCCAGCAGCCGACTGGACAGGGTCACAGATACGCAGTATTTT	TRBJ2-3	TRBD1	few	TRBV5-6
CASSLGNYYAGYTF	TGCGCCAGCAGCTTAGGAAACTACTATGCTGGCTACACCTTC	TRBJ1-2	NA	few	TRBV5-1
CASSFPGVNEKLFF	TGTGCCAGCAGTTTTCCCGGGGTTAATGAAAAACTGTTTTTT	TRBJ1-4	NA	NA	TRBV28
CASSDPGTGADTQYF	TGCGCCAGCAGTGACCCAGGGACAGGGGCAGATACGCAGTATTTT	TRBJ2-3	TRBD1	few	TRBV10-1
CASRQGRGQPQHF	TGTGCCAGCAGACAGGGAAGAGGTCAGCCCCAGCATTTT	TRBJ1-5	NA	NA	TRBV27
CATQVASGTHNEQFF	TGTGCCACCCAGGTGGCTAGCGGGACCCACAATGAGCAGTTCTTC	TRBJ2-1	TRBD2	NA	TRBV19
CASSVGVVNTEAFF	TGTGCCAGCAGCGTAGGAGTGGTGAACACTGAAGCTTTCTTT	TRBJ1-1	NA	NA	TRBV9
CASSTGLGLQETQYF	TGTGCCAGCAGCACCGGACTTGGACTACAAGAGACCCAGTACTTC	TRBJ2-5	NA	NA	TRBV9
CASSSGYPGTDTQYF	TGTGCCAGCAGCTCCGGTTATCCCGGCACAGATACGCAGTATTTT	TRBJ2-3	NA	few	TRBV7-9
CAWSAGTSGNEQFF	TGTGCCTGGAGTGCCGGGACTAGCGGAAATGAGCAGTTCTTC	TRBJ2-1	TRBD2	NA	TRBV30
CASSLARHSEQYF	TGTGCCAGCAGCTTGGCCAGACACAGCGAGCAGTACTTC	TRBJ2-7	NA	NA	TRBV7-9
CASSWGQGPQETQYF	TGTGCCAGCAGCTGGGGACAGGGACCACAAGAGACCCAGTACTTC	TRBJ2-5	TRBD1	NA	TRBV27
CASSYSVGTENEKLFF	TGTGCCAGCAGTTACTCGGTCGGGACAGAAAATGAAAAACTGTTTTTT	TRBJ1-4	TRBD1	NA	TRBV6-6
CASSYSGGAQETQYF	TGTGCCAGCAGTTACTCAGGCGGGGCTCAAGAGACCCAGTACTTC	TRBJ2-5	NA	once	TRBV6-5
CASSQGLAGMFNEQFF	TGTGCCAGCAGCCAAGGGCTAGCGGGAATGTTCAATGAGCAGTTCTTC	TRBJ2-1	TRBD2	NA	TRBV4-2
CAWDRGPSDQPQHF	TGTGCCTGGGACAGGGGGCCAAGTGATCAGCCCCAGCATTTT	TRBJ1-5	TRBD1	NA	TRBV30
CASRREYTGELFF	TGTGCCAGCAGACGGGAGTACACCGGGGAGCTGTTTTTT	TRBJ2-2	NA	NA	TRBV6-6
CASRGGLASDTQYF	TGTGCCAGCAGGGGAGGGCTAGCGAGTGATACGCAGTATTTT	TRBJ2-3	TRBD2	once	TRBV2
CASSLAAGLAGYEQYF	TGCGCCAGCAGCTTGGCGGCGGGACTAGCGGGATACGAGCAGTACTTC	TRBJ2-7	TRBD2	NA	TRBV5-1
CAWSGGSGRAPYNEQFF	TGTGCCTGGAGTGGGGGTAGCGGGAGGGCCCCCTACAATGAGCAGTTCTTC	TRBJ2-1	TRBD2	NA	TRBV30
CSVGQHNYGYTF	TGCAGCGTTGGACAGCACAACTATGGCTACACCTTC	TRBJ1-2	NA	NA	TRBV29-1
CASSFLQALGYTF	TGTGCCAGCAGTTTTCTTCAGGCGCTTGGCTACACCTTC	TRBJ1-2	NA	NA	TRBV28
CASSSIKSGEKLFF	TGTGCCAGCAGTTCTATCAAGAGCGGGGAAAAACTGTTTTTT	TRBJ1-4	NA	NA	TRBV28
CASSQDSGSYNEQFF	TGTGCCAGCAGCCAAGACAGCGGGAGCTACAATGAGCAGTTCTTC	TRBJ2-1	TRBD2	few	TRBV4-2
CASSDTGLADNEQFF	TGTGCCAGCAGTGACACGGGACTAGCGGACAATGAGCAGTTCTTC	TRBJ2-1	TRBD2	NA	TRBV6-4
CASSLRGEGMNTEAFF	TGTGCCAGCAGCTTAAGGGGGGAGGGTATGAACACTGAAGCTTTCTTT	TRBJ1-1	NA	NA	TRBV7-8
CASSSTGGARETQYF	TGTGCCAGCAGCTCCACAGGGGGCGCAAGGGAGACCCAGTACTTC	TRBJ2-5	TRBD1	once	TRBV5-4
CASSLDLVGGRGEQYF	TGTGCCAGCAGCTTAGATTTAGTGGGAGGGCGGGGAGAGCAGTACTTC	TRBJ2-7	TRBD2	NA	TRBV11-2
CASSMLGLAKNIQYF	TGTGCCAGTAGTATGCTGGGGCTAGCCAAAAACATTCAGTACTTC	TRBJ2-4	NA	NA	TRBV19